The TCR beta chain described here comes from a study of glioma-infiltrating T cells after dendritic cell vaccination. Study at large: Three intradermal dendritic cell vaccine injections were given every two weeks.

As to time point: after dendritic cell vaccination, including at tumor progression/relapse. Patients had residual fresh-frozen tumor tissue and more than two years of survival data. Germline V lookup: CDR1 SGHTA, CDR2 FQGNSA. V was shortened by 1 base and J by 5 bases, with 15 bases between the two germline ends. This CDR3 contains 17 residues. Here immunoSEQ multiplex PCR was the method, and the copy in TCRdb shows in-frame clones only, minus some. Among around 60,000 clones, approximately 86% were seen once, and the ten largest hold more than 9%. The specimen was blood, collected after dendritic cell vaccination. This clonotype was sampled from a human donor with glioblastoma. The chain has TRBV7-2 and TRBJ1-6, with a weak D call TRBD1 (5 bases). The CDR3 loop is CASSLDRQPFDNSPLHF. CDR3 DNA: TGTGCCAGCAGCTTAGATCGACAGCCATTTGATAATTCACCCCTCCACTTT.